This TCR beta chain was identified during a study of T-cell reconstitution after alpha-beta-depleted transplantation in children. Study findings and constraints: TCRbeta diversity was high at day 60 in some patients (a result of surviving recipient T cells and thymic progenitors). Several hundred rapidly expanded clones from non-depleted graft cells reportedly supplied alpha-beta T cells about two months post-transplant. Newly produced T cells mostly provided counts and TCRbeta diversity after one year, as hyperexpanded clones declined.

This clonotype has a count of ten or more. Antigen: not known. Trimming pared 3 bases from V and 3 bases from J, leaving 5 bases between. Germline V gene lookup returns CDR1 LGHNA and CDR2 YNFKEQ. CDR3 size: 12 residues. The authors prepared the TCRbeta library with unique molecular identifiers. TCRdb ran MiXCR on the PCR reads and lists one entry per CDR3 protein. The sample yields just under 150,000 distinct CDR3 sequences, more than 8% seen once. The TCR comes from a female patient between 2 and 15 years old who had a stem cell transplant for congenital amegakaryocytic thrombocytopenia, so the T cells may come from the graft donor. The sample in question was PBMCs, mostly from graft donor cells, obtained 180 days after TCRalphabeta/CD19-depleted stem cell transplant. The gene calls are TRBV4-2 and TRBJ1-1; no firm D call. CDR3 residues: CASSQRHTEAFF. The CDR3 nucleotides are TGTGCCAGCAGCCAGAGACACACTGAAGCTTTCTTT.